The clone carrying this TCR beta chain was observed a few times. Its target is unknown. TCRdb re-called the RT-PCR reads through MiXCR, storing one row per CDR3 protein. The sample lists around 600,000 distinct CDR3 sequences; approximately 11% were seen once. This specimen belongs to a study of response to subunit inactivated influenza vaccine. Study results and limitations: Authors suggested each seasonal influenza vaccination recruits few new T cells.

Germline V gives CDR1 GTSNPN, CDR2 SVGIG (reference sequence). The CDR3 runs to 12 residues. V lost 5 bases and J 9 bases, leaving 14 bases between the germline ends. These data were also filed under a second study, of T cells expressing NK-cell markers. That paper notes: In generating TCR beta cDNA, 5'RACE template switching with UMIs was used. Repertoires of TCR beta were obtained from T cells sorted as CD3+CD56+NKG2C+, CD3+CD56+NKG2C- and CD3+CD56-NKG2C+. One of eight sequenced donors was HCMV-seronegative; the other seven were seropositive. Several of the experiments relied on an anti-gamma-delta TCR antibody so that only alpha-beta TCR T cells were sorted.

The chain employs TRBV30 and TRBJ2-1; perhaps TRBD1 as D (6 bases). The material sequenced was PBMCs from blood, taken on the day of vaccination. The receptor was derived from a man aged 50 to 60 who received an inactivated influenza vaccine. CDR3 nucleotide sequence: TGTGCCTGGTCGAGAGGGGGTGGTGAGCAGTTCTTC. Translated, it gives CAWSRGGGEQFF.